The source of this T cell receptor (beta chain) is a study of beta chain features in type 1 diabetes. Study-level results: Insertion counts at VDJ junctions were lower in type 1 diabetes patients, who also showed more deletions there.

In regard to this clone: Its matching antigen is unknown. This specimen includes other DNA sequences encoding the same CDR3.

Every bit of the isolated RNA underwent reverse transcription, so sequencing read expressed TCRB transcripts. The assay was immunoSEQ multiplex PCR, and TCRdb's table has in-frame clones only and misses some. This table has about 240,000 clones, about 25% appearing once. Germline V lookup: CDR1 SGDLS, CDR2 YYNGEE. V was pared by 4 bases and J by 2 bases, with 5 bases of the junction left unmatched. The CDR3 is 14 amino acids. CD4+ naive, central memory, regulatory and stem cell-like memory cells were sorted via CD45RO/CCR7/CD25/CD127/CD95/CD27. This sequence was found in a man aged 25 to 40 in good health. The chain employs TRBV9 and TRBJ1-2, with TRBD1 matching 7 bases. The sample consisted of central memory CD4+ T cells from blood. This chain's CDR3 is CASSPTGENYGYTF. The DNA for the CDR3 is TGTGCCAGCAGCCCTACAGGGGAAAACTATGGCTACACCTTC.